The T cell receptor beta chain under discussion was sequenced for a study of blood T cells in healthy people across ages. Study observations and caveats: What prevented conclusive comparison of naive and antigen-experienced cells was that PBMCs were unsorted.

It was with a sample-barcoded 5' primer and a J-beta primer mix that a second PCR of about 7 to 12 cycles was run. Each CDR3 protein gets one entry after TCRdb re-called the 5' RACE reads with MiXCR. This table has about 1 million distinct CDR3 sequences, approximately 26% appearing once. Total RNA, at least 5.5 micrograms per sample, came from PBMCs. Germline CDR1 SGHAT, CDR2 FQNNGV. The CDR3 sequence is 15 residues long. With 5 bases clipped from V and 8 bases from J, the junction kept 10 bases outside the gene matches. Regarding this clonotype: The target antigen is unknown.

These sequences were also reported in another study, on T cells of mothers and their children. As that study records: Related pairs of mothers and children showed slightly higher, non-significant overlap versus unrelated pairs. The authors found no persistent microchimeric T cell clones.

The clonotype was recovered from a girl aged 2 to 10 in good health. The specimen was blood. This chain links TRBV11-2 with TRBJ2-4, with 9 nucleotides matching TRBD1. For the CDR3, the DNA is TGTGCCAGCAGCCGCCGGGGACAGGGTGATGACATTCAGTACTTC. It translates to CASSRRGQGDDIQYF.